This is a list of T cell receptor beta chains from one sample in a study of tumor and adjacent non-tumor tissue in lung cancer. One entry per CDR3 protein results from TCRdb running MiXCR on the multiplex PCR reads. The sample has 100,000 to 150,000 distinct CDR3 sequences; over 65% are singletons. Input material: lung tumor tissue. The receptors here all came from a man aged 30 to 39 with non-small cell lung cancer. The CDR3 runs from the conserved cysteine through the conserved F or W. The D gene is left open where the match is weak. Clone sizes are given selectively: once, few, many, or a class where the clone is expanded.

NA	TRBV11-2	TRBJ1-2	TRBD1	TGTGCCAGCATCGGGACAGGGGATGGCTACACCTTC	CASIGTGDGYTF
NA	TRBV7-8	TRBJ2-7	NA	TGTGCCAGCAGCATGACAGTGTCGATGGGCCACAAGCAGTACTTC	CASSMTVSMGHKQYF
NA	TRBV20-1	TRBJ2-1	NA	TGCAGTGCTAGCTGGAGATTCAGCTACAATGAGCAGTTCTTC	CSASWRFSYNEQFF
few	TRBV12-3/TRBV12-4	TRBJ1-6	NA	TGTGTCAGCAGAACTTCTGATAGGGGAAATTCACCCCTCCACTTT	CVSRTSDRGNSPLHF
NA	TRBV12-3/TRBV12-4	TRBJ2-3	NA	TGTGCCAGCAGTTTACCCGGTACAGTAGATACGCGGTATTTT	CASSLPGTVDTRYF
NA	TRBV6-6	TRBJ2-3	NA	TGTGCCAGCAGGGCACAGGAGAGAGATACGCAGTTTTTT	CASRAQERDTQFF
NA	TRBV5-1	TRBJ2-5	TRBD2	TGCACCAGCACTAGCGGGAGTGCGAGAGAGACCCAGTACTTC	CTSTSGSARETQYF
many	TRBV29-1	TRBJ1-3	NA	TGCAGCGTTGTATCTGGAAACACCATATATTTT	CSVVSGNTIYF
NA	TRBV6-1	TRBJ2-3	NA	TGTGTCAGCAGATCTGGGGGAGCGAGCACAGATACGCAGTATTTT	CVSRSGGASTDTQYF
many	TRBV12-3/TRBV12-4	TRBJ1-4	NA	TGTGCCAGCCGAGAGTTCCGAGGTGAAAAACTGTTTTTT	CASREFRGEKLFF
once	TRBV7-9	TRBJ2-2	TRBD2	TGTGCCAGCCCCTCGGTCAGCGGGAGTTCTGCCGGGGAGCTGTTTTTT	CASPSVSGSSAGELFF
many	TRBV24-1	TRBJ1-1	TRBD1	TGTGCCACCAGTGATCCAAACCTGACAGGGGCTGAAGCTTTCTTT	CATSDPNLTGAEAFF
NA	TRBV6-6	TRBJ2-1	TRBD2	TGTGCCGGCAGTCGGAGCCGACTAGCGGGAGTCAATGAGCAGTTCTTC	CAGSRSRLAGVNEQFF
NA	TRBV11-2	TRBJ1-2	NA	TGTGCCAGCAGCTTAGGTAATCGGCTGGGACCTAGATCGGCCTGTGGCTACACCTTC	CASSLGNRLGPRSACGYTF
many	TRBV20-1	TRBJ2-5	TRBD1	TGCAGTGCTAGAGATCTGACAGGGCAAGAGACCCAGTACTTC	CSARDLTGQETQYF
NA	TRBV12-3/TRBV12-4	TRBJ2-2	TRBD1	TGTGCCAACACAGTCGCGACAGGGGGTCCCGGGGAGCTGTTTTTT	CANTVATGGPGELFF
many	TRBV28	TRBJ2-4	TRBD1	TGTGCCAGCAGTCCTGACAGGGGGGTCAAAAACATTCAGTACTTC	CASSPDRGVKNIQYF
NA	TRBV20-1	TRBJ2-7	NA	TGCAGTGCTAGCCTCCCGGAGGTGAGGGAGCAGTACTTC	CSASLPEVREQYF
NA	TRBV5-1	TRBJ2-1	NA	TGCGCCAGCAACTTGGCCGCGGCAGAGGATGAGCAGTTCTTC	CASNLAAAEDEQFF
once	TRBV20-1	TRBJ2-7	NA	TGCAGTGCTAGTAGGTCAGGGCTCTCCTACGAGCAGTACTTC	CSASRSGLSYEQYF
once	TRBV11-3	TRBJ1-1	NA	TGTGCCAGCTGCTTAGATTGGTCTGAAAGGATGAACACTGAGGCTTTCTTT	CASCLDWSERMNTEAFF
few	TRBV30	TRBJ1-2	NA	TGTGCCTGGGGTGGAGGGGGGCACTATGGCTACACCTTC	CAWGGGGHYGYTF
many	TRBV12-3/TRBV12-4	TRBJ1-1	NA	TGTGCCAGCACCTTGAGAGGGGAGAACACTGAAGCTTTCTTT	CASTLRGENTEAFF
NA	TRBV11-2	TRBJ2-1	NA	TGTGCTAGCAGCTTAGGGTCGACAGGCTGGGAAAACAATGAGCAGTTCTTC	CASSLGSTGWENNEQFF
NA	TRBV11-3	TRBJ1-2	NA	TGTACCAGCAGCTTAGGATGGATTTATGTAACTAACTATGGCTACAGCTTC	CTSSLGWIYVTNYGYSF
NA	TRBV2	TRBJ2-5	NA	TGTGCCATTTCGGACGATCAAGAGACCCAGTACTTC	CAISDDQETQYF
NA	TRBV4-3	TRBJ2-2	NA	TGCTCCAGCAGCCAAGACGCCCGAATTTGGAGCACCGGGGAGCTGTTTTTT	CSSSQDARIWSTGELFF
NA	TRBV4-3	TRBJ2-2	TRBD1	TGCGCCAGCATCCTAGGACAGGGTGACACCGGGGAGCAGTTTTTT	CASILGQGDTGEQFF
NA	TRBV10-3	TRBJ2-5	NA	TGTGCCATCAGTGCCTCGGACAGTACACTCCAAGAGACCCAGTACTTC	CAISASDSTLQETQYF
NA	TRBV24-1	TRBJ2-2	NA	TGTGCCACCAGTGCGGGGGTTCCTAACGGGGAGCTGTTTTTT	CATSAGVPNGELFF
NA	TRBV7-8	TRBJ2-5	TRBD1	TGTGCCAACAGCTTAGTTGGGACAGGGATCCAAGAGACCCAGTACTTC	CANSLVGTGIQETQYF
many	TRBV6-5	TRBJ2-4	NA	TGTGCCAGCAGTTACTCGCGGTACTTAGCCAAAAACATTCAGTACTTC	CASSYSRYLAKNIQYF
NA	TRBV6-1	TRBJ2-3	NA	TGTGCCAGCACCCGAAGGACGGGGTCCGCAAATACGCAGTATTTT	CASTRRTGSANTQYF
NA	TRBV30	TRBJ1-2	NA	TGTGCCTGGTGTGGTGCTTATGGCTACACCTTC	CAWCGAYGYTF
many	TRBV12-3/TRBV12-4	TRBJ2-2	NA	TGTGCCAGCAGTTTCCGGGGCGCTTACACCGGGGAGCTGTTTTTT	CASSFRGAYTGELFF
NA	TRBV5-6	TRBJ1-2	NA	TGTGCCAGCAGCTTGGATCCGGGAATTGACTATGGCTACATCTTC	CASSLDPGIDYGYIF
once	TRBV20-1	TRBJ2-5	TRBD1	TGCGGTGCTAGGTTGACAGGGTACGAGACCCAGTATTTC	CGARLTGYETQYF
NA	TRBV29-1	TRBJ2-5	NA	TGCAGCACCCCCCTTGGGGGGGCCCAGGAGACCCAGTACTTC	CSTPLGGAQETQYF
NA	TRBV29-1	TRBJ1-2	NA	TGCAGCGTTGAAAGCAGGGGTCATGGCTACACCTTC	CSVESRGHGYTF
NA	TRBV12-3/TRBV12-4	TRBJ1-6	NA	TGTGCCATCAGCGCCGCGGGAGGTTTTAATTCACCCCTCCACTTT	CAISAAGGFNSPLHF
NA	TRBV20-1	TRBJ2-7	NA	TGCAGTGTTAGGAAGGGACCCGGAGCGATCTACGAGCAGTACTTC	CSVRKGPGAIYEQYF
once	TRBV7-3	TRBJ1-1	TRBD1	TGTGTCAGCAGCTCCTACAGGGGCACTGAAGCTTTCTTT	CVSSSYRGTEAFF
NA	TRBV5-1	TRBJ2-7	TRBD2	TGCGCCAGTAGCTCCCCGGGACTAGATCTCGACCAGTACTTC	CASSSPGLDLDQYF
many	TRBV6-1	TRBJ1-2	NA	TGTGCCAGCAGTGAAGGTTTGCCGACACGGGGCTACACCTTC	CASSEGLPTRGYTF
many	TRBV4-1	TRBJ2-1	NA	TGCGCCAGCAGCCAAGAGTCTAGCGCCTTTGTCAATGAGCAGTTCTTC	CASSQESSAFVNEQFF
NA	TRBV20-1	TRBJ2-1	TRBD2	TGTAGTGCTAATCAGTGGACTAGAGGGAGCTCCTACAATGAGCGGTTCTTC	CSANQWTRGSSYNERFF
many	TRBV5-6	TRBJ2-3	NA	TGTGCCAGCAGCTTTCTAGCGAGTCAAAAGAGGGATACGCAGTATTTT	CASSFLASQKRDTQYF
many	TRBV12-3/TRBV12-4	TRBJ2-1	NA	TGTGCCAGCAGCCCCATTTCGGACGGGGCCGGTGAGCAGTTCTTC	CASSPISDGAGEQFF
NA	TRBV11-1	TRBJ2-3	NA	TGTGCCAGCAGCTTAGTGTCGGGGGGCCAAGATACGCAGTATTTT	CASSLVSGGQDTQYF
NA	TRBV6-6	TRBJ2-7	TRBD1	TGTGCCAGCAGTTTAGCCCGGGACAGGGACCCCTACGAGCAGTACTTC	CASSLARDRDPYEQYF